A single sample gave rise to the 22 T cell receptor beta chains below, sequenced in a study of T cells after yellow fever vaccination. Each CDR3 protein gets one entry after TCRdb re-called the 5' RACE reads with MiXCR. The sample consists of about 300,000 distinct CDR3 sequences, around 6.8% of them appearing once. Source: PBMCs, taken approximately 40 days after the first yellow fever vaccination. Receptors originate from a man aged 18 to 30 who received the YFV17D yellow fever vaccine.

V is TRBV27 and J is TRBJ1-5; D not certain. V lost 4 bases and J lost 4, with 8 bases in between. From germline, CDR1 is MNHEY and CDR2 SMNVEV (reference sequence). There are 13 residues in the CDR3. CDR3 bases: TGTGCCAGCAGTTATCGGAGAAATCAGCCCCAGCATTTT. It translates to CASSYRRNQPQHF.

The rearrangement uses TRBV12-3 or TRBV12-4 and TRBJ2-1, with D tentatively TRBD2 (5 bases). Trimming stripped 6 bases from V and 3 bases from J, with 15 bases between. This CDR3 region has 15 residues. CDR3 DNA: TGTGCCAGCAGCGAGGCTAGCATGGGCTACAATGAGCAGTTCTTC. This gives the protein CASSEASMGYNEQFF.

The CDR3 nucleotides read TGTGCCAGCAGTCGGGCAGGGATCACCGGGGAGCTGTTTTTT. Encoded protein: CASSRAGITGELFF. This chain connects TRBV27 to TRBJ2-2; D possibly corresponds to TRBD1 (5 bases). Germline values: CDR1 MNHEY, CDR2 SMNVEV (reference sequence). With 5 bases removed from V and 4 bases from J, the gap between germline ends came to 11 bases. This CDR3 spans 14 amino acids.

This clonotype has more than one count but fewer than ten. The V gene is TRBV2, the J gene TRBJ2-1; a weak D match, TRBD1 (6 bases). Per germline, CDR1 SNHLY and CDR2 FYNNEI. The V end lost 6 bases, the J end lost 5 bases, and 14 bases lay between the germline ends. The CDR3 length is 14 residues. CDR3 bases: TGTGCCAGCAGGCCGGGACACCTCAACAATGAGCAGTTCTTC. Translation gives CASRPGHLNNEQFF.

The rearrangement uses TRBV28 and TRBJ1-1; D perhaps matches TRBD1 (6 bases). Looked up from germline, CDR1 is MDHEN and CDR2 is SYDVKM. Trimming shortened V by 3 bases and J by 4 bases, and 12 bases separated the two germline ends. This CDR3 has 14 residues. The CDR3 DNA is TGTGCCAGCAGTTTGGCAACAGGGACCACTGAAGCTTTCTTT. Translated: CASSLATGTTEAFF. Variable domain in full (rest from reference TRBV28 and TRBJ1-1): DVKVTQSSRYLVKRTGEKVFLECVQDMDHENMFWYRQDPGLGLRLIYFSYDVKMKEKGDIPEGYSVSREKKERFSLILESASTNQTSMYLCASSLATGTTEAFFGQGTRLTVV.

This clonotype was found a few times. The rearrangement uses TRBV7-9 and TRBJ2-5; a weak D match, TRBD2 (5 bases). V lost 5 bases, J lost 4 bases, and 20 bases lay in between. The CDR3 sequence is 16 residues long. Germline V gene lookup returns CDR1 SEHNR and CDR2 FQNEAQ (reference sequence). CDR3: CASSPQETGRGETQYF. In DNA, the CDR3 is TGTGCCAGCAGCCCGCAAGAGACGGGGAGAGGAGAGACCCAGTACTTC.

This clonotype was detected many times. This sequence joins TRBV5-1 and TRBJ2-1; 8 bases match TRBD1. CDR3 length equals 14 residues. The J segment lost 7 bases and the V segment lost 4 bases, leaving 7 bases of the junction unmatched. Germline V CDR1 and CDR2: SGHRS, YFSETQ. The CDR3 bases are TGCGCCAGCAGCAAGACAGGGGCCGGGAATGAGCAGTTCTTC. It specifies CASSKTGAGNEQFF.

The rearrangement joins TRBV4-3 to TRBJ2-1; weak D call: TRBD2 (5 bases). This CDR3 is built from 13 residues. The germline gives CDR1 LGHNA, CDR2 YSLEER. Trimming shortened V by 3 bases and J by 10 bases, and 13 bases separated the two germline ends. The DNA of the CDR3 is TGCGCCAGCAGCCAGGACGGCGGCGGGGAGCAGTTCTTC. Residues: CASSQDGGGEQFF.

This clonotype was detected a few times. V and J are TRBV7-2 and TRBJ1-2, with D perhaps TRBD1 (6 bases). V was cut by 1 base and J by 4 bases, with 13 bases left in between. The CDR3 extends over 15 amino acids. The germline V gene encodes CDR1 SGHTA and CDR2 FQGNSA. The CDR3 spells CASSLGGGLAYGYTF. CDR3 DNA: TGTGCCAGCAGCTTAGGTGGGGGGCTTGCCTATGGCTACACCTTC.

V gene TRBV7-2 combines with J gene TRBJ2-1; 7 nucleotides line up with TRBD1. The germline V gene has CDR1 SGHTA and CDR2 FQGNSA. This CDR3 is 15 amino acids long. The junction had 4 bases not matched to a gene; V was cut back by 5 bases and J by 0 bases. The CDR3 DNA reads as TGTGCCAGCAGCCGCGAGGGGGCCTCCTACAATGAGCAGTTCTTC. Amino acids: CASSREGASYNEQFF.

This clonotype has a count of ten or more. V and J are TRBV7-2 and TRBJ2-5; 7 positions agree with TRBD1. With V trimmed by 5 bases and J by 6 bases, 6 bases remained unmatched. The CDR3 runs 13 residues. Germline V gives CDR1 SGHTA, CDR2 FQGNSA. CDR3 in amino acids: CASSDRESKTQYF. In DNA form, the CDR3 reads TGTGCCAGCAGCGACAGGGAGTCGAAGACCCAGTACTTC.

This clonotype has just a few counts. The chain is built from TRBV7-2 and TRBJ2-3; 7 nucleotides align to TRBD2. The germline gives CDR1 SGHTA, CDR2 FQGNSA. The CDR3 is 14 residues long. The trim removed 4 bases at V and 3 bases at J, leaving 4 bases unmatched. The CDR3 DNA is TGTGCCAGCAGCTCGTTACTAGCGACAGATACGCAGTATTTT. Residues: CASSSLLATDTQYF.

This clonotype was recorded a few times. The rearrangement joins TRBV10-2 to TRBJ2-1, with TRBD2 identical over 15 bases. J lost 5 bases, V lost 9 bases, and 8 bases had no gene match. The germline gives CDR1 WSHSY, CDR2 SAAADI. The CDR3 runs to 16 residues. The CDR3 DNA is TGCGCCAGTAACGGACTAGCGGGGGGGCGAGACAATGAGCAGTTCTTC. The encoded protein is CASNGLAGGRDNEQFF.

The chain employs TRBV9 and TRBJ2-3; 9 positions match TRBD2. Per germline, CDR1 SGDLS and CDR2 YYNGEE. V lost 4 bases, J lost 8 bases, and 14 bases stayed unmatched. This CDR3 region has 16 residues. As DNA, the CDR3 is TGTGCCAGCAGCCCTAGTTTTGCGGGGGGGCCTAGTACGCAGTATTTT. Protein: CASSPSFAGGPSTQYF.

This clonotype was seen at least ten times. The chain uses TRBV27 and TRBJ2-1; weak D call: TRBD1 (6 bases). The V end was cut by 3 bases, the J end by 3 bases, with 9 bases between. Germline CDR1 and CDR2: MNHEY and SMNVEV (reference sequence). The CDR3 runs 14 residues. The CDR3 region has the DNA TGTGCCAGCAGTTTCGCAGGGGTCTACAATGAGCAGTTCTTC. It encodes CASSFAGVYNEQFF.

This clonotype was counted ten times or more. CDR3 coding DNA: TGTGCCAGCAGCCAAACAGGGTTAAGTCAGCCCCAGCATTTT. Translated, it gives CASSQTGLSQPQHF. The gene calls are TRBV3-1 and TRBJ1-5, with TRBD1 as a possible D gene (6 bases). Per germline, CDR1 LGHDT and CDR2 YNNKEL (reference sequence). V lost 2 bases to trimming and J lost 6 bases, with 11 bases between them. The CDR3 is 14 residues long.

This clonotype was seen a few times. The V and J genes are TRBV7-2 and TRBJ2-3, with 12 positions matching TRBD2. CDR3 length: 18 residues. Germline V CDR1 and CDR2: SGHTA, FQGNSA. J was trimmed by 5 bases and V by 0 bases; bases with no gene match: 9. The CDR3 region has the DNA TGTGCCAGCAGCTTAGCGCTAGGTGCTAGCGGGGGGGAAGATACGCAGTATTTT. Its protein is CASSLALGASGGEDTQYF. The variable domain in full, with the rest retrieved from reference TRBV7-2 and TRBJ2-3, is GAGVSQSPSNKVTEKGKDVELRCDPISGHTALYWYRQSLGQGLEFLIYFQGNSAPDKSGLPSDRFSAERTGGSVSTLTIQRTQQEDSAVYLCASSLALGASGGEDTQYFGPGTRLTVL.

This clonotype was recorded a few times. The chain joins TRBV7-2 to TRBJ2-2, with 11 bases fitting TRBD2. The trim removed 5 bases at V and 7 bases at J, leaving 6 bases unmatched. The CDR3 spans 15 residues. Germline V gene data show CDR1 as SGHTA and CDR2 as FQGNSA. The CDR3 protein is CASSATLAGVGELFF. CDR3 sequence (DNA): TGTGCCAGCAGCGCGACACTAGCGGGGGTCGGGGAGCTGTTTTTT.

V is TRBV11-2 and J is TRBJ1-6; no clear D gene. V was cut by 5 bases and J by 5 bases, with 7 bases left in between. The V gene's germline CDR1 is SGHAT and CDR2 FQNNGV. The CDR3 totals 13 residues. In nucleotides, the CDR3 is TGTGCCAGCAGCCTGGTGGATAATTCACCCCTCCACTTT. Amino acid sequence: CASSLVDNSPLHF.

This clonotype was picked up many times. The chain joins TRBV20-1 to TRBJ2-3, with unresolved D. The CDR3 is 17 residues long. Trimming removed 3 bases at V and 0 bases at J, with 19 bases between. CDR1 and CDR2 from the germline V gene are DFQATT and SNEGSKA (reference sequence). CDR3 in amino acids: CSASTVFNHRSTDTQYF. The CDR3 DNA reads TGCAGTGCTAGTACGGTTTTCAATCATCGAAGCACAGATACGCAGTATTTT.

The chain's CDR3 is CSVDVRGQDYYGYTF. DNA of the CDR3: TGCAGCGTTGATGTCAGGGGGCAAGACTACTATGGCTACACCTTC. The gene calls are TRBV29-1 and TRBJ1-2, with 8 bases lining up with TRBD1. V trimming: 3 bases; J trimming: 3 bases; junction bases outside the gene matches: 9. The CDR3 runs to 15 residues. The germline V gene has CDR1 SQVTM and CDR2 ANQGSEA.

The chain recombines TRBV12-5 with TRBJ2-7, with 8 bases that match TRBD1. This CDR3 spans 14 amino acids. Germline lookup yields CDR1 LGHNT and CDR2 FRNRAP. The J segment lost 4 bases and the V segment lost 4 bases, leaving 6 bases of the junction unmatched. For the CDR3, the DNA is TGTGCTAGTGGTTCGGGACAGGCACCTTACGAGCAGTACTTC. Its protein product is CASGSGQAPYEQYF.